These T cell receptor beta chains were read from a single sample in a study of Ad26.COV2.S vaccination and SARS-CoV-2 variants. The assay was immunoSEQ multiplex PCR, and TCRdb's table has in-frame clones only and misses some. The sample lists 250,000 to 300,000 clones, approximately 89% occurring once. The source material was peripheral blood, sampled in a trial of Ad26.COV2.S vaccine versus placebo. Receptor source: a person aged 18-65 years who received the Ad26.COV2.S COVID-19 vaccine or a placebo. CDR3s include the opening cysteine and the closing phenylalanine or tryptophan. D genes are given only for firm matches. Not every row has a clone size; where given, it reads once, few, many or a size class.

TRBV5-8	-	few	TRBJ2-2	CASSLDAWRGTGELFF	TGTGCCAGCAGCTTGGACGCGTGGCGGGGCACCGGGGAGCTGTTTTTT
TRBV10-2	-	-	TRBJ1-4	CASSGQGDEKLFF	TGCGCCAGCAGTGGCCAGGGTGATGAAAAACTGTTTTTT
TRBV6-6	-	-	TRBJ1-2	CASSYGGHGYTF	TGTGCCAGCAGTTACGGGGGACATGGCTACACCTTC
TRBV15	-	-	TRBJ2-7	CATSTIGHRGGYEQYF	TGTGCCACCAGCACCATAGGGCACAGGGGGGGCTACGAGCAGTACTTC
TRBV6-5	TRBD1	-	TRBJ2-2	CASRTGTAGTGELFF	TGTGCCAGCAGGACCGGGACAGCCGGGACCGGGGAGCTGTTTTTT
TRBV6-1	-	-	TRBJ2-1	CASSEVQGFLSYNEQFF	TGTGCCAGCAGTGAAGTACAGGGATTTCTCTCCTACAATGAGCAGTTCTTC
TRBV6-2/TRBV6-3	-	-	TRBJ2-3	CASSYLPGPDTQYF	TGTGCCAGCAGTTACCTCCCGGGCCCAGATACGCAGTATTTT
TRBV29-1	-	-	TRBJ1-1	CSVVRGNTEAFF	TGCAGCGTCGTCCGGGGTAACACTGAAGCTTTCTTT
TRBV5-1	-	once	TRBJ2-7	CASSLGQTSSYEQYF	TGCGCCAGCAGCTTGGGGCAGACCAGCTCCTACGAGCAGTACTTC
TRBV18	-	-	TRBJ2-7	CASSPSGTYEQYF	TGTGCCAGCTCACCCAGTGGGACCTACGAGCAGTACTTC
TRBV30	-	-	TRBJ1-1	CAWSVRVGTEAFF	TGTGCCTGGAGTGTACGTGTGGGGACTGAAGCTTTCTTT
TRBV7-2	-	-	TRBJ1-1	CASSSGTANTEAFF	TGTGCCAGCAGCTCCGGGACGGCGAACACTGAAGCTTTCTTT
TRBV27	TRBD1	few	TRBJ2-7	CASRPGGQGYLEQYF	TGTGCCAGCAGGCCCGGGGGACAGGGGTATTTGGAGCAGTACTTC
TRBV5-1	TRBD1	-	TRBJ1-1	CASSSGWDRAEAFF	TGCGCCAGCAGCTCAGGGTGGGACAGAGCTGAAGCTTTCTTT
TRBV2	-	once	TRBJ2-7	CASRYLGASFYEQYF	TGTGCCAGCAGGTACTTAGGAGCGTCGTTCTACGAGCAGTACTTC
TRBV19	TRBD1	-	TRBJ1-1	CASSIIGTGELNTEAFF	TGTGCCAGTAGTATAATCGGGACAGGGGAACTGAACACTGAAGCTTTCTTT
TRBV27	TRBD1	-	TRBJ1-1	CASSWSRGLEAFF	TGTGCCAGCAGTTGGAGCAGGGGGCTTGAAGCTTTCTTT